This TCR beta chain was captured by sequencing in a study of cytomegalovirus exposure and HLA in healthy donors. With respect to this clone: Its cognate antigen is unknown.

Study results and limitations: 16,951 TCR beta sequences were associated with HLA alleles at 0.05 false discovery rate in a later analysis. Researchers had no immune exposure information except CMV serostatus available.

Donors were ostensibly healthy at sampling, although undocumented immune exposures were probable. The CDR3 totals 17 residues. Looked up from germline, CDR1 is SGHAT and CDR2 is FQNNGV. Trimming pared 4 bases from V and 1 base from J, leaving 18 bases between. PCR used 60 Vbeta primers and 13 Jbeta primers. The method was immunoSEQ multiplex PCR; TCRdb's version includes in-frame clones alone and lacks a portion of them. Found here are just over 150,000 clones, 65% to 85% of them singletons; the top ten hold around 5.8%. The sequence came from a male donor in good health and CMV-seropositive. V is TRBV11-2 and J is TRBJ2-3; D ambiguous. Sequencing was carried out using PBMCs. The CDR3 region is CASSSRDISIRTDTQYF. Here the CDR3 DNA reads TGTGCCAGCAGCTCCCGAGACATATCAATTCGCACAGATACGCAGTATTTT. Variable domain in full (rest from reference TRBV11-2 and TRBJ2-3): EAGVAQSPRYKIIEKRQSVAFWCNPISGHATLYWYQQILGQGPKLLIQFQNNGVVDDSQLPKDRFSAERLKGVDSTLKIQPAKLEDSAVYLCASSSRDISIRTDTQYFGPGTRLTVL.